This T cell receptor (beta chain) emerged from a study of radiation and T cells in renal cell carcinoma. On the study more broadly: Nephrectomy followed 15 Gy stereotactic body radiation by 4 weeks. Study-level findings and limits: No pretreatment tumor biopsies were available for baseline clonotypes. From baseline, blood top tumor clonotypes peaked at 2 weeks post-radiation.

In the case of this clone: No antigen is known for it.

This table comes from immunoSEQ multiplex PCR, and its TCRdb copy is limited to in-frame clones, with some not included. The data contain 100,000 to 150,000 clones, around 81% of them singletons. Sample time point: blood 2 weeks post-SBRT. Treatment here: 15 Gy SBRT to primary tumor, nephrectomy 4 weeks later. The tumor was a clear cell renal cell carcinoma. The sequence was obtained from a man between 50 and 59 years old with renal cell carcinoma. The sequencing used blood, collected from a patient whose treatment included radiotherapy and nephrectomy.

The CDR3 protein is CASSVPGSGEQYF. The CDR3 region has the DNA TGTGCCAGCAGTGTGCCAGGCTCGGGGGAGCAGTACTTC. The V gene is TRBV25-1, the J gene TRBJ2-7; tentative D call: TRBD2 (5 bases). The CDR3 covers 13 residues. Germline V CDR1 and CDR2: MGHDK, SYGVNS. V lost 4 bases to trimming and J lost 7 bases, with 14 bases between them.